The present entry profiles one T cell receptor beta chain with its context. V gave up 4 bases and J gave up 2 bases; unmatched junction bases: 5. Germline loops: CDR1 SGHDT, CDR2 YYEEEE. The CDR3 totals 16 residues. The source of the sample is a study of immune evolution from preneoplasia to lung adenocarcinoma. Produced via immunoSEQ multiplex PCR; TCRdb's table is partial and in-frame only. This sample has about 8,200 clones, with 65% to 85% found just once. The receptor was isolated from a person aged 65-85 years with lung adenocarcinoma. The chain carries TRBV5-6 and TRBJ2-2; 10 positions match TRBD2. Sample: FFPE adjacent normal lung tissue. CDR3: CASSLPSGGNTGELFF. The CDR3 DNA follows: TGTGCCAGCAGCCTCCCTAGCGGGGGTAACACCGGGGAGCTGTTTTTT. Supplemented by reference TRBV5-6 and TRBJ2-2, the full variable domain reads DAGVTQSPTHLIKTRGQQVTLRCSPKSGHDTVSWYQQALGQGPQFIFQYYEEEERQRGNFPDRFSGHQFPNYSSELNVNALLLGDSALYLCASSLPSGGNTGELFFGEGSRLTVL.